These 32 T cell receptor beta chains share one sample of origin, sequenced in a study of post-analysis software for immune sequencing data. Overall study findings and caveats: With TRBV5-6, TRBV5-1 and TRBV20-1 included, about five TRBV segments were more frequent in patients than in controls.

TCR beta cDNA libraries included unique molecular identifiers. Via MiXCR, TCRdb re-called the PCR reads, giving one row per CDR3 protein. The sample carries about 540,000 distinct CDR3 sequences, around 34% recorded once. Their recognized antigens are unknown. The sequencing input was blood. These TCRs come from a girl aged 2-17 years with multiple sclerosis.

This clonotype has more than one count but fewer than ten. The chain recombines TRBV5-1 with TRBJ1-2; D gene uncertain. CDR3 length: 16 amino acids. The V end lost 2 bases, the J end lost 2 bases, and 16 bases lay between the germline ends. CDR1 and CDR2 from the germline V gene are SGHRS and YFSETQ. This CDR3 is CASSLHLRAQNYGYTF. CDR3 coding DNA: TGCGCCAGCAGCTTACATTTGAGAGCCCAGAACTATGGCTACACCTTC.

The CDR3 loop reads CSARPTGVIPYGYTF. The DNA for the CDR3 is TGCAGTGCCCGCCCGACTGGGGTAATCCCCTATGGCTACACCTTC. The chain combines TRBV20-1 with TRBJ1-2; D uncertain. Trimming shortened V by 6 bases and J by 4 bases, and 21 bases separated the two germline ends. In germline, CDR1 is DFQATT, CDR2 SNEGSKA (reference sequence). CDR3 size: 15 residues.

This clonotype was detected only a few times. The V call is TRBV3-1, the J call TRBJ2-1; 10 bases map to TRBD2. V lost 3 bases and J lost 0; bases outside the gene matches: 2. The CDR3 consists of 16 residues. Germline V gives CDR1 LGHDT, CDR2 YNNKEL (reference sequence). CDR3 sequence: CASSQASGGSYNEQFF. The CDR3 DNA sequence: TGTGCCAGCAGCCAGGCTAGCGGGGGCTCCTACAATGAGCAGTTCTTC.

J is TRBJ1-1 and V is TRBV20-1, with no clear D. CDR3 length equals 11 residues. The germline V gene encodes CDR1 DFQATT and CDR2 SNEGSKA (reference sequence). The V end lost 5 bases, the J end lost 4 bases, and 8 bases lay between the germline ends. DNA for the CDR3: TGCAGTGCTCCGCTCTCCACTGAAGCTTTCTTT. Translation gives CSAPLSTEAFF.

V gene TRBV29-1 combines with J gene TRBJ2-1, with 9 bases fitting TRBD2. Trimming at V came to 4 bases and at J to 9 bases, leaving 4 bases not matched to a gene. This CDR3 contains 12 residues. Looked up from germline, CDR1 is SQVTM and CDR2 is ANQGSEA. CDR3 sequence: CSVVGLAIEQFF. CDR3 nucleotide sequence: TGCAGCGTTGTTGGACTAGCGATTGAGCAGTTCTTC.

In DNA form, the CDR3 reads TGTGCCAGCAGCCCGGGACAGATAGTCACTGAAGCTTTCTTT. Translated, it gives CASSPGQIVTEAFF. This chain joins TRBV3-1 and TRBJ1-1; TRBD1 matches at 7 bases. Germline assignment: CDR1 LGHDT and CDR2 YNNKEL (reference sequence). The CDR3 totals 14 residues. The ends lost 4 bases at V and 4 bases at J; junction bases unmatched: 6. The whole variable domain, filled in from reference TRBV3-1 and TRBJ1-1, reads DTAVSQTPKYLVTQMGNDKSIKCEQNLGHDTMYWYKQDSKKFLKIMFSYNNKELIINETVPNRFSPKSPDKAHLNLHINSLELGDSAVYFCASSPGQIVTEAFFGQGTRLTVV.

This clonotype has at least ten counts. The chain recombines TRBV7-9 with TRBJ2-7, with 11 bases that match TRBD1. The V and J ends lost 5 bases and 6 bases, in that order; junction bases with no gene match: 3. CDR1 is SEHNR, CDR2 FQNEAQ, per germline (reference sequence). This CDR3 has 13 amino acids. The DNA of the CDR3 is TGTGCCAGCAGCCCGGGGACAGGGGGCGAGCAGTACTTC. Amino acids: CASSPGTGGEQYF.

The rearrangement joins TRBV11-2 to TRBJ1-2; 8 nucleotides align to TRBD1. There are 14 residues in the CDR3. V trimming: 8 bases; J trimming: 1 base; junction bases outside the gene matches: 6. Per germline, CDR1 SGHAT and CDR2 FQNNGV. Here the CDR3 reads CASRPDRVNYGYTF. The CDR3 nucleotides are TGTGCCAGCCGGCCGGACAGGGTTAACTATGGCTACACCTTC.

This chain joins TRBV27 and TRBJ1-2, with 7 bases lining up with TRBD1. Germline V lookup: CDR1 MNHEY, CDR2 SMNVEV (reference sequence). V gave up 9 bases and J gave up 2 bases; unmatched junction bases: 9. The CDR3 is 14 amino acids. The CDR3 DNA reads as TGTGCCAGTTCCTCGGGACAGCTCAACTATGGCTACACCTTC. Encoded protein: CASSSGQLNYGYTF.

The chain recombines TRBV12-3 or TRBV12-4 with TRBJ1-2; D might be TRBD1 (5 bases). The germline V and J ends were trimmed by 5 bases and 8 bases, with 15 bases remaining between them. This CDR3 comprises 13 residues. CDR3 in amino acids: CASSEGPGLGYTF. Here the CDR3 DNA reads TGTGCCAGCAGTGAGGGACCCGGTCTGGGCTACACCTTC.

V gene TRBV3-1 combines with J gene TRBJ1-5; D remains ambiguous. V shed 0 bases and J shed 9 bases, with 6 bases lying between them. The CDR3 contains 12 residues. CDR1 and CDR2 (germline): LGHDT, YNNKEL (reference sequence). Written as DNA, the CDR3 is TGTGCCAGCAGCCAAGATGACCGGCCCCAGCATTTT. Its protein is CASSQDDRPQHF.

This sequence joins TRBV12-3 or TRBV12-4 and TRBJ1-2, with TRBD1 as a possible D gene (6 bases). This CDR3 contains 14 residues. Between the trimmed V and J ends, which lost 6 bases and 3 bases, there was a span of 14 bases. The DNA for the CDR3 is TGTGCCAGCAGCCAAAGGGGGGTGCACTATGGCTACACCTTC. It is translated as CASSQRGVHYGYTF.

The genes are TRBV5-1 and TRBJ2-5; either TRBD1 or TRBD2 may fit D (5 bases each). V dropped 7 bases and J dropped 2 bases, with 12 bases sitting between them. The length of the CDR3 is 13 residues. In germline, CDR1 is SGHRS, CDR2 YFSETQ. CDR3 DNA sequence: TGCGCCAGCGTCCGGGACGGACAAGAGACCCAGTACTTC. Amino acids: CASVRDGQETQYF.

The rearrangement joins TRBV3-1 to TRBJ1-4; a possible D gene is TRBD1 (5 bases). Germline V gene sequence: CDR1 LGHDT, CDR2 YNNKEL (reference sequence). This CDR3 has 14 residues. V was clipped by 2 bases and J by 4 bases, with 8 bases between them. This CDR3 is CASSQRQLNEKLFF. DNA for the CDR3: TGTGCCAGCAGCCAACGACAGCTTAATGAAAAACTGTTTTTT.

The CDR3 sequence is CASSTQGLNTEAFF. The CDR3 DNA is TGTGCCAGCAGTACTCAGGGACTAAACACTGAAGCTTTCTTT. The chain combines TRBV2 with TRBJ1-1; perhaps TRBD1 as D (5 bases). Germline CDR1 SNHLY, CDR2 FYNNEI. The CDR3 is made up of 14 amino acids. V lost 5 bases to trimming and J lost 2 bases, with 12 bases between them.

The table lists this clonotype with a count of one. This chain joins TRBV28 and TRBJ2-5, with D possibly being TRBD1 (6 bases). CDR1 is MDHEN and CDR2 is SYDVKM in the germline V gene. This CDR3 comprises 14 residues. Trimming left V 5 bases short and J 5 bases short, with 15 bases between. This CDR3 is CASSPQGRGETQYF. CDR3 DNA sequence: TGTGCCAGCAGTCCTCAGGGTAGGGGGGAGACCCAGTACTTC.

The chain uses TRBV12-3 or TRBV12-4 and TRBJ2-1, with 15 bases matching TRBD2. The CDR3 has 15 amino acids. The V segment lost 6 bases and the J segment 8 bases; nucleotides outside the gene matches: 5. The CDR3 bases are TGTGCCAGCAGAGGACTAGCGGGGGGGCTCGATGAGCAGTTCTTC. As protein: CASRGLAGGLDEQFF.

The chain joins TRBV5-6 to TRBJ1-5, with D perhaps TRBD1 (5 bases). The CDR3 extends over 16 amino acids. Trimming shortened V by 5 bases and J by 4 bases, and 19 bases separated the two germline ends. The germline V gene encodes CDR1 SGHDT and CDR2 YYEEEE. Here the CDR3 reads CASSLGRDSRNQPQHF. The CDR3 DNA reads TGTGCCAGCAGTCTGGGAAGAGACAGCCGAAATCAGCCCCAGCATTTT.

V and J are TRBV7-8 and TRBJ2-1; 11 bases agree with TRBD2. CDR3 length: 15 residues. The junction had 9 bases not matched to a gene; V was cut back by 5 bases and J by 9 bases. Germline CDR1 and CDR2: SGHVS and FQNEAQ. The CDR3 sequence is CASSATSGGGGEQFF. Here the CDR3 DNA reads TGTGCCAGCAGCGCCACTAGCGGGGGCGGGGGTGAGCAGTTCTTC.

This chain uses TRBV7-9 with TRBJ1-4; D is ambiguous. This CDR3 is 15 amino acids long. The germline V gene encodes CDR1 SEHNR and CDR2 FQNEAQ (reference sequence). V was clipped by 4 bases and J by 0 bases, with 9 bases between them. The CDR3 DNA follows: TGTGCCAGCAGCTACGGGGTTACAACTAATGAAAAACTGTTTTTT. Translating it yields CASSYGVTTNEKLFF.

This clonotype was recorded a few times. This rearrangement joins TRBV2 to TRBJ2-7; TRBD2 aligns across 8 bases. The V gene's germline CDR1 is SNHLY and CDR2 FYNNEI. V lost 6 bases to trimming and J lost 2 bases; unmatched junction nucleotides: 6. There are 14 residues in the CDR3. CDR3 amino acids: CASSRAGGAYEQYF. In nucleotides, the CDR3 is TGTGCCAGCAGCAGGGCGGGGGGAGCCTACGAGCAGTACTTC.

This rearrangement joins TRBV20-1 to TRBJ2-7, with TRBD1 matching over 8 bases. CDR3 length equals 18 residues. Germline CDR1 is DFQATT and CDR2 is SNEGSKA (reference sequence). The V segment lost 0 bases and the J segment 5 bases; nucleotides outside the gene matches: 18. As DNA, the CDR3 is TGCAGTGCTAGAGAGACGGGACAGGTTCTCTCAGGCCGCCACGAGCAGTACTTC. Amino acids: CSARETGQVLSGRHEQYF.

The chain has TRBV9 and TRBJ2-7, with D possibly being TRBD1 (5 bases). CDR1 is SGDLS, CDR2 YYNGEE, per germline. The V end lost 4 bases, the J end lost 1 base, and 21 bases lay between the germline ends. CDR3 length equals 17 residues. The chain's CDR3 is CASSPIETARQSYEQYF. DNA of the CDR3: TGTGCCAGCAGCCCAATCGAGACAGCAAGGCAATCCTACGAGCAGTACTTC.

The chain links TRBV15 to TRBJ2-7; TRBD1 might be the D (6 bases). CDR3 length equals 15 residues. CDR1 and CDR2 from the germline V gene are LNHNV and YYDKDF (reference sequence). V was cut by 1 base and J by 4 bases, with 14 bases left in between. This chain's CDR3 is CATSRAVGRGYEQYF. The CDR3 region has the DNA TGTGCCACCAGCAGAGCGGTGGGCAGGGGATACGAGCAGTACTTC. Full variable domain (outside the CDR3, taken from reference TRBV15 and TRBJ2-7): DAMVIQNPRYQVTQFGKPVTLSCSQTLNHNVMYWYQQKSSQAPKLLFHYYDKDFNNEADTPDNFQSRRPNTSFCFLDIRSPGLGDTAMYLCATSRAVGRGYEQYFGPGTRLTVT.

J is TRBJ2-7 and V is TRBV29-1; D may match TRBD1 or TRBD2 (5 bases each). Trimming took off 6 bases at V and 2 bases at J, with 17 bases between the two ends. From germline, CDR1 is SQVTM and CDR2 ANQGSEA. This CDR3 has 14 amino acids. Here the CDR3 DNA reads TGCAGCGTCCTTGGTAGGGGACCCGCCTACGAGCAGTACTTC. As protein: CSVLGRGPAYEQYF.

This clonotype was counted only a few times. The gene calls are TRBV7-9 and TRBJ2-3, with 11 bases aligning to TRBD2. V lost 2 bases, J lost 0 bases, and 10 bases stayed unmatched. CDR3 size: 19 residues. From germline, CDR1 is SEHNR and CDR2 FQNEAQ (reference sequence). The CDR3 protein is CASSLLRIVAGGSTDTQYF. CDR3 nucleotide sequence: TGTGCCAGCAGCTTACTTCGGATCGTAGCGGGGGGGAGCACAGATACGCAGTATTTT.

The chain links TRBV7-9 to TRBJ1-4; D uncertain. The CDR3 loop spans 15 amino acids. V was cut by 2 bases and J by 3 bases, with 10 bases left in between. In germline, CDR1 is SEHNR, CDR2 FQNEAQ (reference sequence). CDR3 amino acids: CASSLLVGANEKLFF. Here the CDR3 DNA reads TGTGCCAGCAGCTTACTAGTGGGAGCTAATGAAAAACTGTTTTTT.

With regard to this clonotype: The junction departs from germline at one end; a sequencing error may be responsible. V gene TRBV15 combines with J gene TRBJ1-1, with D unresolved. Germline-derived CDR1 and CDR2 are LNHNV and YYDKDF (reference sequence). The CDR3 runs 14 residues. The CDR3 is CATGRTHTNTEAFF. In DNA, the CDR3 is TGTGCCACCGGCAGAACACACACGAACACTGAAGCTTTCTTT.

The chain recombines TRBV5-1 with TRBJ2-1; D possibly corresponds to TRBD1 (5 bases). V was trimmed by 2 bases and J by 9 bases, leaving 9 bases between them. The germline CDR1 and CDR2 sequences are SGHRS and YFSETQ. There are 12 residues in the CDR3. The CDR3 region is CASSFRDTEQFF. CDR3 nucleotide sequence: TGCGCCAGCAGCTTCAGGGATACTGAGCAGTTCTTC.

The V gene is TRBV14, the J gene TRBJ2-7; TRBD2 might be the D (6 bases). Trimming removed 1 base from V and 3 bases from J, with 10 bases in between. Per germline, CDR1 SGHDN and CDR2 FVKESK. This CDR3 contains 14 residues. In DNA, the CDR3 is TGTGCCAGCAGCCAAGGGGGGGTGGTCTACGAGCAGTACTTC. It yields the protein CASSQGGVVYEQYF.

The rearrangement joins TRBV5-1 to TRBJ2-5; 9 bases are a match to TRBD2. V lost 4 bases to trimming and J lost 0 bases; unmatched junction nucleotides: 7. CDR3 size: 16 residues. Germline V CDR1 and CDR2: SGHRS, YFSETQ. Here the CDR3 DNA reads TGCGCCAGCAGCCCCCGACTAGCGGCGTACCAAGAGACCCAGTACTTC. As protein: CASSPRLAAYQETQYF. Filled out from reference TRBV5-1 and TRBJ2-5, the complete variable domain reads KAGVTQTPRYLIKTRGQQVTLSCSPISGHRSVSWYQQTPGQGLQFLFEYFSETQRNKGNFPGRFSGRQFSNSRSEMNVSTLELGDSALYLCASSPRLAAYQETQYFGPGTRLLVL.

This clonotype was counted a single time. A read error may account for a junction end that differs from germline. J is TRBJ2-5 and V is TRBV7-9; the D gene could be TRBD1 or TRBD2 (5 bases each). The CDR3 totals 14 residues. From germline, CDR1 is SEHNR and CDR2 FQNEAQ (reference sequence). The CDR3 reads CAGSDAWWGETQYF. In DNA, the CDR3 is TGTGCCGGCAGCGACGCCTGGTGGGGGGAGACCCAGTACTTC. Based on the CDR3 plus reference TRBV7-9 and TRBJ2-5, the full variable domain is DTGVSQNPRHKITKRGQNVTFRCDPISEHNRLYWYRQTLGQGPEFLTYFQNEAQLEKSRLLSDRFSAERPKGSFSTLEIQRTEQGDSAMYLCAGSDAWWGETQYFGPGTRLLVL.